This is a list of T cell receptor beta chains from one sample in a study of cytomegalovirus exposure and HLA in healthy donors. Sequenced by immunoSEQ multiplex PCR; TCRdb stores in-frame clones only, minus some. The repertoire has about 150,000 clones, almost 85% of them found once; the top ten carry 4.8%. The material sequenced was PBMCs. These receptors all come from a girl aged 10-17 years in good health and CMV-seropositive. Both conserved end residues are part of each CDR3. A D gene is named only where the DNA matches it firmly. Size is omitted from some rows. Given values are once, few, many or a class for expanded clones.

j_call d_call clone_size v_call cdr3_nt cdr3_aa
TRBJ1-2 TRBD1 NA TRBV6-1 TGTGCCAGCAGTGAACAGGGGGCGATCGGCTACACCTTC CASSEQGAIGYTF
TRBJ2-5 NA NA TRBV6-1 TGTGCCAGCAGTGACACGCTTCTAGGGACCCAGTACTTC CASSDTLLGTQYF
TRBJ2-1 NA NA TRBV27 TGTGCCAGCAGTTTAAGTGGACAGCCTACCTACAATGAGCAGTTCTTC CASSLSGQPTYNEQFF
TRBJ1-1 NA NA TRBV18 TGTGCCAGCTCACTTATCCAGGGACAACCTGAAGCTTTCTTT CASSLIQGQPEAFF
TRBJ2-7 TRBD1 NA TRBV7-8 TGTGCCAGCAGCTTCCGGGACAGGTCCTACGAGCAGTACTTC CASSFRDRSYEQYF
TRBJ1-4 NA NA TRBV7-9 TGTGCCAGCAGCCGACAGAGCGCTAAAGAAAAACTGTTTTTT CASSRQSAKEKLFF
TRBJ2-2 NA NA TRBV4-1 TGCGCCAGCAGCCAAGCTACCGGGGAGCTGTTTTTT CASSQATGELFF
TRBJ1-1 TRBD1 NA TRBV30 TGTGCCTGGAGTTCCCCATTCGGACAGGGAGGTGGCACTGAAGCTTTCTTT CAWSSPFGQGGGTEAFF
TRBJ1-1 TRBD1 NA TRBV19 TGTGCCAGTAGTATAGTAGGACAGGGAAAGATCACTGAAGCTTTCTTT CASSIVGQGKITEAFF
TRBJ1-5 NA NA TRBV9 TGTGCCAGCAGCGTATGGGGGCGCAATCAGCCCCAGCATTTT CASSVWGRNQPQHF
TRBJ1-1 NA NA TRBV4-1 TGCGCCAGCAGCCCCCTGGGGGGGCAAGGGGGCACTGAAGCTTTCTTT CASSPLGGQGGTEAFF
TRBJ2-5 TRBD1 NA TRBV6-1 TGTGCCAGCAGTGATTTCGCGGCAGGGGGGTACTTC CASSDFAAGGYF
TRBJ2-7 NA NA TRBV5-4 TGTGCCAGCAGCTTAGGACAGAGCATCTACGAGCAGTACTTC CASSLGQSIYEQYF
TRBJ1-6 NA NA TRBV5-1 TGCGCCAGCAGCCCCGGGACACACTTTAATTCACCCCTCCACTTT CASSPGTHFNSPLHF
TRBJ1-4 NA NA TRBV27 TGTGCCAGCAGTCGCGGACAGACAACTAATGAAAAACTGTTTTTT CASSRGQTTNEKLFF
TRBJ2-1 TRBD2 NA TRBV4-1 TGCGCCAGCAGCCAACCACTTGGTAGCGGGGGACACAATGAGCAGTTCTTC CASSQPLGSGGHNEQFF
TRBJ2-6 NA few TRBV28 TGTGCCACCCGAGGGTCCGGGGCCAACGTCCTGACTTTC CATRGSGANVLTF
TRBJ2-7 TRBD2 few TRBV9 TGTGCCAGCGGGCGGGGGGGAACCGCCTACGAGCAGTACTTC CASGRGGTAYEQYF
TRBJ2-7 TRBD1 NA TRBV7-8 TGTGCCAGCAGCTCGGGGGGACAGGGAGGTATAAAGCAGTACTTC CASSSGGQGGIKQYF
TRBJ1-1 NA NA TRBV5-1 TGCGCCAGCTATGGGGGGGCAGGGGCTCTGGGCACTGAAGCTTTCTTT CASYGGAGALGTEAFF
TRBJ2-1 TRBD2 NA TRBV15 TGTGCCACCAGCAGAGGGACTAGCGGGGGCTCCTACAATGAGCAGTTCTTC CATSRGTSGGSYNEQFF
TRBJ2-1 NA NA TRBV2 TGTGCCAGCAGTGAACTGGGCCAGGGCTCCTACAATGAGCAGTTCTTC CASSELGQGSYNEQFF
TRBJ2-4 TRBD2 NA TRBV9 TGTGCCAGCAGCGCGTTAGCGGGAGAGAACATTCAGTACTTC CASSALAGENIQYF
TRBJ2-3 TRBD1 NA TRBV5-1 TGCGCCAGCAGCTTGCGAGGACAGGCGGATACGCAGTATTTT CASSLRGQADTQYF
TRBJ2-4 NA NA TRBV7-9 TGTGCCAGCAGCTTGACAGGATGGGGTGGTATCAAAAACATTCAGTACTTC CASSLTGWGGIKNIQYF
TRBJ1-1 NA NA TRBV6-5 TGTGCCAGCAGGGAGACAGTGAACACTGAAGCTTTCTTT CASRETVNTEAFF
TRBJ1-3 NA NA TRBV30 TGTGCCTTACGGTCGACAGGTCCTGGAAACACCATATATTTT CALRSTGPGNTIYF
TRBJ1-1 TRBD1 NA TRBV4-2 TGTGCCAGCAGCCACCCGGGACAGAAGATGAACACTGAAGCTTTCTTT CASSHPGQKMNTEAFF
TRBJ1-1 NA NA TRBV6-5 TGTGCCAGCATGCGGGTGCTGGACACTGAAGCTTTCTTT CASMRVLDTEAFF
TRBJ2-5 NA NA TRBV27 TGTGCCAGCAGTACCTTTCGGGAGACACAAGAGACCCAGTACTTC CASSTFRETQETQYF
TRBJ2-2 NA NA TRBV30 TGTGCCTGGTCGACAGACTCAACCGGGGAGCTGTTTTTT CAWSTDSTGELFF
TRBJ2-2 TRBD1 NA TRBV5-5 TGTGCCAGCAGCTCGAGACAGGGGCAGGCCGGGGAGCTGTTTTTT CASSSRQGQAGELFF
TRBJ2-5 TRBD1 NA TRBV6-5 TGTGCCAGCAGTTACTTGGACAGGGGGTACCAAGAGACCCAGTACTTC CASSYLDRGYQETQYF
TRBJ2-7 NA NA TRBV30 TGTGCCTGGAGTTTCGCCTACGAGCAGTACTTC CAWSFAYEQYF
TRBJ2-7 NA NA TRBV11-2 TGTGCCAGCAGCTTAGTAGGCGGCTCCTACGAGCAGTACTTC CASSLVGGSYEQYF
TRBJ1-1 TRBD1 NA TRBV5-1 TGCGCCAGCAGCTCTGGGCAGGGACAGGGGTTTTCTTTCTTT CASSSGQGQGFSFF
TRBJ2-5 NA once TRBV9 TGTGCCAGCAGCCCCCTCTCCCTAGCGCAGGAGACCCAGTACTTC CASSPLSLAQETQYF